Ten or more counts support the clone carrying this T cell receptor beta chain. Its matching antigen is unknown. CDR1 is KGHDR, CDR2 SFDVKD, per germline. The CDR3 has 12 amino acids. The germline V and J ends were trimmed by 6 bases and 6 bases, with 11 bases remaining between them. These data come from a study of blood T cells in healthy people across ages. Study-level findings and limits: Age brought a roughly linear fall in TCR beta diversity measured per million T cells. Among long-lived donors, naive CD4+ cells were more numerous and diversity higher than in aged donors.

Together with a sample-barcoded 5' primer, a J-beta primer mix was included in a second PCR lasting roughly 6 to 12 cycles. Every cDNA molecule bore a tag from a template-switch adaptor containing 12 random nucleotides. TCRdb ran MiXCR on the 5' RACE reads and lists one entry per CDR3 protein. The profile shows 1.5 million to 2 million distinct CDR3 sequences, 28% of them singletons. This receptor was taken from a woman aged 30 to 39 in good health. The rearrangement uses TRBV24-1 and TRBJ2-7, with no clear D. Sequenced sample: blood. CDR3 DNA: TGTGCCACCAGTTCTTATTCGGGCGAGCAGTACTTC. Encoded protein: CATSSYSGEQYF.